One and the same sample provided the 6 T cell receptor beta chains below, sequenced in a study of T cells expressing NK-cell markers. TCRdb reprocessed the 5' RACE reads and reports one entry per CDR3 protein, with no DNA. The sample table sets out 440,000 or so distinct CDR3 sequences. Sequences were obtained from blood T cells: a sorted CD56 or NKG2C T cell subset, CD4+ or CD8+ T cells, or bulk PBMC T cells (not recorded which). The receptor source for this set is a woman aged 18 to 75 in good health.

The rearrangement links TRBV7-2 to TRBJ2-3; TCRdb names TRBD2, which stays unverified in the absence of DNA. Germline V gene sequence: CDR1 SGHTA, CDR2 FQGNSA. The CDR3 has 16 amino acids. CDR3 protein: CASSLVTSGSADTQYF.

This chain uses TRBV12-3 or TRBV12-4 with TRBJ2-5; TCRdb picks TRBD1, but there is no DNA to check that call. The CDR3 consists of 15 residues. This chain's CDR3 is CASTRDGGGVETQYF.

The genes are TRBV7-2 and TRBJ2-7. The CDR3 contains 14 residues. Germline loops: CDR1 SGHTA, CDR2 FQGNSA. This CDR3 reads CASSFNARAYEQYF.

V and J are TRBV11-2 and TRBJ1-4; TCRdb picks TRBD1, but there is no DNA to check that call. The CDR3 covers 13 residues. CDR1 and CDR2 (germline): SGHAT, FQNNGV. CDR3: CASRLQGSEKLFF.

The chain links TRBV28 to TRBJ2-3; TCRdb selects TRBD1, and the lack of DNA leaves this call unchecked. Germline-derived CDR1 and CDR2 are MDHEN and SYDVKM. The CDR3 extends over 12 amino acids. CDR3 loop: CASKDPGDTQYF.

This rearrangement joins TRBV11-2 to TRBJ2-5. The V gene's germline CDR1 is SGHAT and CDR2 FQNNGV. The CDR3 covers 14 residues. CDR3 residues: CASSPRSGTETQYF.